Included here is one T cell receptor beta chain sequence, with context. The sample comes from a study of immune evolution from preneoplasia to lung adenocarcinoma. Only in-frame clones appear in the TCRdb table, and some are missing; sequencing was by immunoSEQ multiplex PCR. The sample comprises several thousand clones, 80% to 90% of which are singletons, and roughly 6% rests with the top ten. Trimming took off 2 bases at V and 4 bases at J, with 8 bases between the two ends. CDR1 and CDR2 from the germline V gene are SQVTM and ANQGSEA. CDR3 length: 12 amino acids. Source material: FFPE adjacent normal lung tissue. This clonotype originated in an older donor with lung adenocarcinoma. The chain recombines TRBV29-1 with TRBJ1-2; D gene uncertain. CDR3 amino acids: CSVELGSYGYTF. CDR3 nucleotides: TGCAGCGTTGAATTAGGGAGCTATGGCTACACCTTC.